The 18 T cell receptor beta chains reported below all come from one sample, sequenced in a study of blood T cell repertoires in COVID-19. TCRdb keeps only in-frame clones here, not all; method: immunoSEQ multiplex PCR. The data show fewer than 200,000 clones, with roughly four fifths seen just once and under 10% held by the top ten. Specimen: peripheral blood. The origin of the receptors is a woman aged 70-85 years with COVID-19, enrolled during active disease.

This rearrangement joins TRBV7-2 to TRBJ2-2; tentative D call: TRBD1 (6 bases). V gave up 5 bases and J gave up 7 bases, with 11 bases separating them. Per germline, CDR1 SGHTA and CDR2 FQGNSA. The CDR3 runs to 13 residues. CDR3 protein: CASSATGSGELFF. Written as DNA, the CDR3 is TGTGCCAGCAGCGCGACAGGAAGCGGGGAGCTGTTTTTT.

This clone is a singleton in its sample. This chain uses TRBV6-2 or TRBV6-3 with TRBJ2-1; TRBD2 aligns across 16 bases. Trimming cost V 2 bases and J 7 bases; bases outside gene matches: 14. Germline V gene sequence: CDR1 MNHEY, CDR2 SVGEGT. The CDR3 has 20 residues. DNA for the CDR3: TGTGCCAGCAGTTACGAAACCCTGGGACTAGCGGGAGGGTTGGGGAATGAGCAGTTCTTC. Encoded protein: CASSYETLGLAGGLGNEQFF.

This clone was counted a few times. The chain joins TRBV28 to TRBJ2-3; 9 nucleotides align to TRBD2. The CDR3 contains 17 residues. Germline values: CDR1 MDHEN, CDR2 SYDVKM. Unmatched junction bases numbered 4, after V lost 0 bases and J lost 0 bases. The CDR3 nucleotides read TGTGCCAGCAGTTTATGGGCTAGCGGGGCCAGCACAGATACGCAGTATTTT. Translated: CASSLWASGASTDTQYF. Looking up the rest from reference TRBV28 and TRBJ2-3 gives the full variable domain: DVKVTQSSRYLVKRTGEKVFLECVQDMDHENMFWYRQDPGLGLRLIYFSYDVKMKEKGDIPEGYSVSREKKERFSLILESASTNQTSMYLCASSLWASGASTDTQYFGPGTRLTVL.

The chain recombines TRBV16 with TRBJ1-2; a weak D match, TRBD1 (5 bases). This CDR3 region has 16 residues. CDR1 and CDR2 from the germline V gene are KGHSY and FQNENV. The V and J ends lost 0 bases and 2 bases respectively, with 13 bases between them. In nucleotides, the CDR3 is TGTGCCAGCAGCCAATCCCCAATGACAGTGAACTATGGCTACACCTTC. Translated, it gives CASSQSPMTVNYGYTF. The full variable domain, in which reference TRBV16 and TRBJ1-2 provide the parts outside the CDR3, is GEEVAQTPKHLVRGEGQKAKLYCAPIKGHSYVFWYQQVLKNEFKFLISFQNENVFDETGMPKERFSAKCLPNSPCSLEIQATKLEDSAVYFCASSQSPMTVNYGYTFGSGTRLTVV.

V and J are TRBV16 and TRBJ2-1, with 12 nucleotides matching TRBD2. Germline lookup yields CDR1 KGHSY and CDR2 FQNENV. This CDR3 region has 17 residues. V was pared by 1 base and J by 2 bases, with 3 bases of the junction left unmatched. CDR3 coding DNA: TGTGCCAGCAGCCAATGGGGACTAGCGGGTGCCTACAATGAGCAGTTCTTC. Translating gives CASSQWGLAGAYNEQFF.

The DNA for the CDR3 is TGTGCCAGCAGTGAAACTACAGGGAACACCGGGGAGCTGTTTTTT. This gives the protein CASSETTGNTGELFF. The chain links TRBV2 to TRBJ2-2; weak D call: TRBD1 (5 bases). CDR3 length equals 15 residues. The V end lost 2 bases, the J end lost 1 base, and 8 bases lay between the germline ends. The germline V gene encodes CDR1 SNHLY and CDR2 FYNNEI.

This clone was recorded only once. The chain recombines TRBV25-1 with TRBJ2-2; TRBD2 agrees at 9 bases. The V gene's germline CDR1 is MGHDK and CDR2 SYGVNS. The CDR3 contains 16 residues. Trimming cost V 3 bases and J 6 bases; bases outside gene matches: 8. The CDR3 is CASSDSSGIIAGELFF. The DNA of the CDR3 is TGTGCCAGCAGTGATTCTAGCGGGATAATAGCCGGGGAGCTGTTTTTT.

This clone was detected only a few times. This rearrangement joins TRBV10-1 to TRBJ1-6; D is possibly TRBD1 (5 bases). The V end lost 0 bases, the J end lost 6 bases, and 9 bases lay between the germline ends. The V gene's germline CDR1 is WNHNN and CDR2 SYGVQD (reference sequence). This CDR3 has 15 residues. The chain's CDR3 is CASSESTAPNSPLHF. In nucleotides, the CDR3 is TGCGCCAGCAGTGAGTCGACAGCTCCTAATTCACCCCTCCACTTT.

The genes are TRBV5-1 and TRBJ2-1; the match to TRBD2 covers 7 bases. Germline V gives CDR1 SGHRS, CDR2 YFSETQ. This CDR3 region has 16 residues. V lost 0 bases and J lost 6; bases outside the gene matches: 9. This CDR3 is CASSLAGAGVSNEQFF. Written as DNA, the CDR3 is TGCGCCAGCAGCTTGGCCGGGGCGGGAGTTTCCAATGAGCAGTTCTTC.

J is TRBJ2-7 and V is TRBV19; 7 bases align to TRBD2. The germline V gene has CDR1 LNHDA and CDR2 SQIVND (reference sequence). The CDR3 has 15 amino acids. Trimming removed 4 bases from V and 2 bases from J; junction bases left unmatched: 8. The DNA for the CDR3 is TGTGCCAGTAGTACCAAAGCGACTAGCCCCTACGAGCAGTACTTC. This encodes CASSTKATSPYEQYF. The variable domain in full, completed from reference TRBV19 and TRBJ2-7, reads DGGITQSPKYLFRKEGQNVTLSCEQNLNHDAMYWYRQDPGQGLRLIYYSQIVNDFQKGDIAEGYSVSREKKESFPLTVTSAQKNPTAFYLCASSTKATSPYEQYFGPGTRLTVT.

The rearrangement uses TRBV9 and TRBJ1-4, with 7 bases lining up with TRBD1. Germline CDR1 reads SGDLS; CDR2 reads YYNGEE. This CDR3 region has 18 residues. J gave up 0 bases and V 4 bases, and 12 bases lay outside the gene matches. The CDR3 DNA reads TGTGCCAGCAGCCCGGGGCAGGGGGGTACTTCAACTAATGAAAAACTGTTTTTT. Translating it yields CASSPGQGGTSTNEKLFF.

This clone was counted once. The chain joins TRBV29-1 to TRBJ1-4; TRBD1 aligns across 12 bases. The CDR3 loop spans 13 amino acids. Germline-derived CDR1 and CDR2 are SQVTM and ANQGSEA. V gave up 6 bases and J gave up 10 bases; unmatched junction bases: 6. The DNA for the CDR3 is TGCAGCGTAGGGGACAGGGGGCCCGGAAAACTGTTTTTT. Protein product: CSVGDRGPGKLFF.

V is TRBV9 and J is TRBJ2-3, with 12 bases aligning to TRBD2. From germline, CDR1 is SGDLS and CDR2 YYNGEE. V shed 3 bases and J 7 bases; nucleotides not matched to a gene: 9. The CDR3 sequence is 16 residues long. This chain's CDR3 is CASSGGPSGRVYTQYF. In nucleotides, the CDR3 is TGTGCCAGCAGCGGGGGACCTAGCGGGAGGGTCTATACGCAGTATTTT. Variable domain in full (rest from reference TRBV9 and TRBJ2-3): DSGVTQTPKHLITATGQRVTLRCSPRSGDLSVYWYQQSLDQGLQFLIQYYNGEERAKGNILERFSAQQFPDLHSELNLSSLELGDSALYFCASSGGPSGRVYTQYFGPGTRLTVL.

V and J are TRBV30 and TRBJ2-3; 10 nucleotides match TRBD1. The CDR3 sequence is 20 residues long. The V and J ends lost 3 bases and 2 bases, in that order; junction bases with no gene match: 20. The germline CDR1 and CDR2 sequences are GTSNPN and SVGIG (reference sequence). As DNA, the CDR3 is TGTGCCTGGAGGGAGGAATCCCGGGACAGGGGCCCCATCTTCACAGATACGCAGTATTTT. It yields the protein CAWREESRDRGPIFTDTQYF.

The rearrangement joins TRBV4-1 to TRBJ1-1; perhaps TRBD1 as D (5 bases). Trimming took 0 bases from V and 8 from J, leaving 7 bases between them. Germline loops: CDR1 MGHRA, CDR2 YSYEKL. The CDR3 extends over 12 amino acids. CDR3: CASSQEGGEAFF. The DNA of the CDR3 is TGCGCCAGCAGCCAAGAGGGGGGGGAAGCTTTCTTT.

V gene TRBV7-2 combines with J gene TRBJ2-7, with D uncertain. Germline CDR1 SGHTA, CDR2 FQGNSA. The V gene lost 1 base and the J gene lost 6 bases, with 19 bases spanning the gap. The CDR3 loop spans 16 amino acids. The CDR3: CASSLGSHTIRREQYF. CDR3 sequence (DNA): TGTGCCAGCAGCTTAGGCAGCCATACTATCCGCCGCGAGCAGTACTTC.

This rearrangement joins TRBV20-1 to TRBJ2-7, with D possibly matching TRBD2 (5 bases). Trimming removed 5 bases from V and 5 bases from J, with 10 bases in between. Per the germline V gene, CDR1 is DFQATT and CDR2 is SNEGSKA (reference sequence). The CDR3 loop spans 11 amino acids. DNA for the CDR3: TGCAGTGCTGGGCTAGCTCACGAGCAGTACTTC. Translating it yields CSAGLAHEQYF.

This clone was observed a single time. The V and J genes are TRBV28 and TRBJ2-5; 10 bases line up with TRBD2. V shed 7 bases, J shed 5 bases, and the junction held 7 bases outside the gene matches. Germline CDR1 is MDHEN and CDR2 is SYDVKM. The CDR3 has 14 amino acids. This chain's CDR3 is CASKREGLGETQYF. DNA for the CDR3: TGTGCCAGCAAGCGGGAGGGGCTCGGGGAGACCCAGTACTTC.